The 31 T cell receptor beta chains below come from one sample, sequenced in a study of monozygotic twins with inflammatory bowel disease. TCRdb reprocessed the 5' RACE reads and keeps a single row for each CDR3 protein, giving no DNA. The table for this sample gives 150,000 to 200,000 distinct CDR3 sequences. The sequencing sample was made of blood. These receptors were collected from a human donor with ulcerative colitis or Crohn's disease, or a healthy co-twin of an affected twin (not recorded which).

The CDR3 is CASSLGLRYGYTF. The chain carries TRBV5-6 and TRBJ1-2. Germline V CDR1 and CDR2: SGHDT, YYEEEE. The CDR3 contains 13 residues.

This chain connects TRBV6-2 or TRBV6-3 to TRBJ1-5; as DNA is missing, the TRBD1 call by TCRdb cannot be tested. Germline assignment: CDR1 MNHEY and CDR2 SVGEGT. The CDR3 is 14 amino acids. CDR3 loop: CASLTGDRNQPQHF.

This chain joins TRBV28 and TRBJ1-5; TCRdb selects TRBD1, and the lack of DNA leaves this call unchecked. The CDR3 runs 18 residues. CDR1 is MDHEN, CDR2 SYDVKM, per germline. The CDR3 sequence is CASTQLRTGRYSNQPQHF. Full variable domain (remainder filled in from reference TRBV28 and TRBJ1-5): DVKVTQSSRYLVKRTGEKVFLECVQDMDHENMFWYRQDPGLGLRLIYFSYDVKMKEKGDIPEGYSVSREKKERFSLILESASTNQTSMYLCASTQLRTGRYSNQPQHFGDGTRLSIL.

The chain joins TRBV21-1 to TRBJ2-3; TCRdb proposes TRBD1, but this gene call is untestable without DNA. TRBV21-1 is labeled a pseudogene. This CDR3 contains 14 residues. The CDR3 reads CASLGVDGTDTQYF.

This rearrangement joins TRBV5-1 to TRBJ2-2; TCRdb reports TRBD2, a call that lacks DNA to check it against. Germline V gene lookup returns CDR1 SGHRS and CDR2 YFSETQ. The length of the CDR3 is 17 residues. The CDR3 region is CASSLVSLPEDTGELFF.

The V and J genes are TRBV6-2 or TRBV6-3 and TRBJ2-7. CDR3 length: 11 residues. Germline CDR1 MNHEY, CDR2 SVGEGT. This CDR3 is CASSYSTRQYF.

The chain joins TRBV5-1 to TRBJ2-1; TCRdb gives TRBD2 as the D gene, but with no DNA this cannot be confirmed. The CDR3 loop spans 15 amino acids. Germline V gene sequence: CDR1 SGHRS, CDR2 YFSETQ. The CDR3 loop is CASSLQREGRDEQFF.

The chain carries TRBV19 and TRBJ2-1. Germline V gives CDR1 LNHDA, CDR2 SQIVND (reference sequence). The CDR3 runs 16 residues. This CDR3 is CASSTAASGSYNEQFF.

The chain employs TRBV9 and TRBJ1-1. This CDR3 comprises 13 residues. Germline CDR1 SGDLS, CDR2 YYNGEE. CDR3 loop: CASSVAQGTEAFF.

The chain combines TRBV10-2 with TRBJ2-7; TCRdb proposes TRBD2, but this gene call is untestable without DNA. CDR1 is WSHSY and CDR2 is SAAADI in the germline V gene. This CDR3 spans 14 amino acids. CDR3 protein: CASSVGLRVYEQYF.

This sequence joins TRBV7-8 and TRBJ1-5. Germline V gene data show CDR1 as SGHVS and CDR2 as FQNEAQ. The CDR3 consists of 14 residues. CDR3 sequence reads: CASSLEGINQPQHF.

The genes are TRBV7-2 and TRBJ2-5; the TRBD2 assignment by TCRdb is unverifiable without DNA. CDR1 and CDR2 (germline): SGHTA, FQGNSA. The CDR3 extends over 16 amino acids. The CDR3: CASSLGSSGVQETQYF.

J is TRBJ1-6 and V is TRBV9; no DNA is available, so the TRBD1 call from TCRdb remains unchecked. CDR1 SGDLS and CDR2 YYNGEE come from the germline V gene. The CDR3 loop spans 14 amino acids. This CDR3 reads CASSSTGEYSPLHF.

This CDR3 reads CASSSSGYGYTF. The chain carries TRBV7-9 and TRBJ1-2; there is no DNA to check the TCRdb D call of TRBD1. Germline CDR1 reads SEHNR; CDR2 reads FQNEAQ (reference sequence). The CDR3 runs 12 residues.

CDR3 residues: CASSISGLNTEAFF. The V and J genes are TRBV19 and TRBJ1-1. CDR3 length: 14 residues. Germline V lookup: CDR1 LNHDA, CDR2 SQIVND (reference sequence).

The chain employs TRBV28 and TRBJ1-5; TCRdb's D call, TRBD1, is unchecked because there is no DNA. CDR1 is MDHEN, CDR2 SYDVKM, per germline. The CDR3 totals 15 residues. The CDR3 region is CASSLSAKGKQPQHF.

The rearrangement uses TRBV9 and TRBJ2-1; TCRdb's D gene call, TRBD2, goes unchecked for lack of DNA. From germline, CDR1 is SGDLS and CDR2 YYNGEE. The CDR3 length is 15 residues. The CDR3 sequence is CASSERASVYNEQFF.

The V call is TRBV18, the J call TRBJ2-6. The germline V gene has CDR1 KGHSH and CDR2 LQKENI. There are 16 residues in the CDR3. The CDR3 is CASSPLPRAGANVLTF.

This chain uses TRBV19 with TRBJ1-1; TCRdb gives TRBD1 as the D gene, but with no DNA this cannot be confirmed. From germline, CDR1 is LNHDA and CDR2 SQIVND (reference sequence). The CDR3 loop spans 13 amino acids. The CDR3 loop reads CAGRGIGNTEAFF.

The chain uses TRBV28 and TRBJ2-7; as DNA is missing, the TRBD2 call by TCRdb cannot be tested. The germline CDR1 and CDR2 sequences are MDHEN and SYDVKM. The CDR3 length is 15 residues. The CDR3 protein is CASSSYKGLVYEQYF.

The V gene is TRBV7-3, the J gene TRBJ2-7; TCRdb's assignment of TRBD2 cannot be checked, as there is no DNA. Looked up from germline, CDR1 is SGHTA and CDR2 is FQGTGA. The CDR3 has 15 amino acids. The CDR3 region is CASSRSPGRDYEQYF.

The V gene is TRBV28, the J gene TRBJ2-5; TCRdb calls TRBD1, which cannot be checked without DNA. CDR1 is MDHEN, CDR2 SYDVKM, per germline. The CDR3 sequence is 14 residues long. The CDR3 loop is CASRGTGPPETQYF.

The genes are TRBV4-1 and TRBJ2-5; without DNA, the TCRdb call of TRBD1 cannot be checked. The CDR3 is 14 amino acids. Germline CDR1 is MGHRA and CDR2 is YSYEKL. The CDR3 reads CASSQGQGLETQYF.

V usage is TRBV5-1 and J usage is TRBJ1-1. CDR1 and CDR2 from the germline V gene are SGHRS and YFSETQ. This CDR3 spans 14 amino acids. This chain's CDR3 is CASTLPGTGTEAFF.

The V call is TRBV20-1, the J call TRBJ2-7; the TCRdb call, TRBD2, lacks DNA for checking. The CDR3 runs 15 residues. Germline V gene data show CDR1 as DFQATT and CDR2 as SNEGSKA (reference sequence). The CDR3 is CSASHVFSGTGEQYF.

The CDR3 reads CASSLARTGVYEQYF. This sequence joins TRBV5-6 and TRBJ2-7; no DNA is available, so the TRBD1 call from TCRdb remains unchecked. The germline V gene has CDR1 SGHDT and CDR2 YYEEEE. The length of the CDR3 is 15 residues.

The CDR3 protein is CASSFDLTLYF. This chain uses TRBV28 with TRBJ2-4. Germline V gene data show CDR1 as MDHEN and CDR2 as SYDVKM. The CDR3 sequence is 11 residues long. Filled out from reference TRBV28 and TRBJ2-4, the complete variable domain reads DVKVTQSSRYLVKRTGEKVFLECVQDMDHENMFWYRQDPGLGLRLIYFSYDVKMKEKGDIPEGYSVSREKKERFSLILESASTNQTSMYLCASSFDLTLYFGAGTRLSVL.

This chain joins TRBV4-3 and TRBJ1-2; the TCRdb D gene call, TRBD1, has no DNA to confirm it. The CDR3 spans 16 residues. The germline V gene encodes CDR1 LGHNA and CDR2 YSLEER. The CDR3 reads CASSQGGTGGNYGCTF.

This chain joins TRBV28 and TRBJ1-3. The CDR3 contains 13 residues. CDR1 and CDR2 from the germline V gene are MDHEN and SYDVKM. The CDR3 loop reads CASSLAPIHTIYF.

The chain joins TRBV3-1 to TRBJ2-7; TCRdb designates TRBD2, a call that cannot be tested without DNA. This CDR3 is built from 14 residues. Per the germline V gene, CDR1 is LGHDT and CDR2 is YNNKEL (reference sequence). CDR3 protein: CASSQEWGGSKQYF.

The chain joins TRBV12-3 or TRBV12-4 to TRBJ2-2; TCRdb's D call of TRBD1 is untestable without DNA. There are 13 residues in the CDR3. CDR3 amino acids: CASSPALIRELFF.